This paragraph covers one TCR beta chain sequence. The conserved phenylalanine or tryptophan is not found at the CDR3 terminus, so this likely reflects a read error. According to the study, genomic DNA was the template for TCR beta VDJ and CDR3 profiling. TCRdb processed the reads anew with MiXCR; each CDR3 protein has one entry. This sample carries 200,000 to 250,000 distinct CDR3 sequences, approximately 45% of them seen once, and the ten largest clones take under 9%. The sequenced patients had an expansion of CD8+CD57+ cells seen by flow cytometry. Patients had not yet gotten any therapy when their blood was taken for sampling. This entry is derived from a study of CD8+CD57+ T cells in acquired aplastic anemia. The CDR3 loop spans 15 amino acids. V lost 4 bases and J 5 bases, leaving 17 bases between the germline ends. CDR1 is SGHTA, CDR2 FQGTGA, per germline.

Specimen: sorted CD4+, CD8+, or CD8+CD57+ T cells (not recorded which) from PBMCs. The origin of this receptor is a human donor with aplastic anemia. The chain recombines TRBV7-3 with TRBJ1-2; D might be TRBD1 (6 bases). As DNA, the CDR3 is TGTGCCAGCAGCTCCGGACGGGGGGCAAGTTATGGCTACACCTCC. Translation: CASSSGRGASYGYTS.